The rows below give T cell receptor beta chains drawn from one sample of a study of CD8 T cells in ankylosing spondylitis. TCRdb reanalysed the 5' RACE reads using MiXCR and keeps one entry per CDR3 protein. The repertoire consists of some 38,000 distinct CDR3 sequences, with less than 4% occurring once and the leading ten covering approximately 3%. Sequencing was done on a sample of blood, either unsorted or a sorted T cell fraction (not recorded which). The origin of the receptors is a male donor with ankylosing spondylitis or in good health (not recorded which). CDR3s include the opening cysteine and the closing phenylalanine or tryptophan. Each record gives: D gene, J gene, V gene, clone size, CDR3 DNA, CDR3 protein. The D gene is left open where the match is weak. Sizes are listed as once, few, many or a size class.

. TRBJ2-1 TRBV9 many TGTGCCAGCAGCGTAGGACCGCTCATGGCCTCCAATGAGCAGTTCTTC CASSVGPLMASNEQFF
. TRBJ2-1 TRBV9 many TGTGCCAGCAGCGTGAGCCCGGGAGTGGATGAGCAGTTCTTC CASSVSPGVDEQFF
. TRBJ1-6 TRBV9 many TGTGCCAGCAGCGTCGACAGGTTTGGTTCACCCCTCCACTTT CASSVDRFGSPLHF
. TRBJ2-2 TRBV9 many TGTGCCAGCAGCAATAGGGCGAACACCGGGGAGCTGTTTTTT CASSNRANTGELFF
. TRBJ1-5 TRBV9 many TGTGCCAGCAGCGTAGAGGGTAGCAATCAGCCCCAGCATTTT CASSVEGSNQPQHF
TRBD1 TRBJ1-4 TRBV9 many TGTGCCAGCAGCGTCGGGACAGGGGTAACTAATGAAAAACTGTTTTTT CASSVGTGVTNEKLFF
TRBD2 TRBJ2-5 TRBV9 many TGTGCCAGCAGCGTAGCGACTAGCGGGGGCCAAGAGACCCAGTACTTC CASSVATSGGQETQYF
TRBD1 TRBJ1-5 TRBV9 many TGTGCCAGCAGCCCCGACAGGGGTCCTCCCCAGCATTTT CASSPDRGPPQHF
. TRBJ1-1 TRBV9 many TGTGCCAGCAGCCTTGGGCCAGAGCCGCCTGAAGCTTTCTTT CASSLGPEPPEAFF
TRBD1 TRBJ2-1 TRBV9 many TGTGCCAGCAGCGCTGGACAGGGGGTCAGAAATGAGCAGTTCTTC CASSAGQGVRNEQFF
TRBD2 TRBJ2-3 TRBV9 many TGTGCCAGCAGCCCGACTAGCGGGGGGCCTAAAAAAAGCACAGATACGCAGTATTTT CASSPTSGGPKKSTDTQYF
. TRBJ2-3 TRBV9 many TGTGCCAGCAGCGTCGGTGTCGGGGGCTCAGATACGCAGTATTTT CASSVGVGGSDTQYF
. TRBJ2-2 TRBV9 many TGTGCCAGCAGCTCCCGCCCGGACGGCCTAGGGGAGCTGTTTTTT CASSSRPDGLGELFF
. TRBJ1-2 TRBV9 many TGTGCCAGCAGCGTCCTTGGGTCTGGCTACACCTTC CASSVLGSGYTF
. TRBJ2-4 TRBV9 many TGTGCCAGCAGCACCCGGGACACCTGGGGAAACATTCAGTACTTC CASSTRDTWGNIQYF
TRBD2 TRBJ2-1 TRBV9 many TGTGCCAGCAGCGGGACTAGCGGGCCCTGGGGCTCCTACAATGAGCAGTTCTTC CASSGTSGPWGSYNEQFF
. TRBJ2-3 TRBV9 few TGTGCCAGCAGCGACCAGCGGGTGAGCACAGATACGCAGTATTTT CASSDQRVSTDTQYF
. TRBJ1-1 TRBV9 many TGTGCCAGCAGCGTAGTCTTCGACACTGAAGCTTTCTTT CASSVVFDTEAFF
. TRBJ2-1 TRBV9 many TGTGCCAGCAGCGTAGCTCCAGGACTGAATGAGCAGTTCTTC CASSVAPGLNEQFF